This note documents a single T cell receptor (beta chain) sequence. Profiling relied on immunoSEQ multiplex PCR, and the TCRdb table lists in-frame clones only, not all of them. The profile covers 85,000 to 100,000 clones, with around 80% appearing a single time and approximately 8.7% taken by the ten largest. The data belong to a study of blood T cell repertoires in COVID-19. The CDR3 extends over 15 amino acids. CDR1 and CDR2 from the germline V gene are KGHSH and LQKENI. Trimming pared 6 bases from V and 10 bases from J, leaving 23 bases between. The sequencing sample was made of peripheral blood. V and J are TRBV18 and TRBJ2-3; D is undetermined. The clonotype comes from a man aged 45 to 65 who had recovered from COVID-19. The CDR3 sequence: CASSSPTERYLAQYF. CDR3 nucleotide sequence: TGTGCCAGCTCTTCACCAACAGAAAGGTATCTTGCGCAGTATTTT.